One sample yielded the 11 T cell receptor beta chains listed below, sequenced in a study of CD4 and CD8 cells across lung adenocarcinoma regions. TCRdb re-called the PCR reads through MiXCR, storing one row per CDR3 protein. This table has approximately 13,000 distinct CDR3 sequences, roughly 47% appearing once. Sequences were obtained from CD4+ T cells from the center of a lung tumor. Source of these receptors: a male donor with lung adenocarcinoma. The CD4 and CD8 labels of this study may be unreliable.

J is TRBJ1-1 and V is TRBV6-5; 8 bases line up with TRBD1. Germline CDR1 and CDR2: MNHEY and SVGAGI. V was clipped by 6 bases and J by 7 bases; unmatched bases: 4. The CDR3 is 12 residues long. The CDR3 is CASSQQGVEAFF. DNA of the CDR3: TGTGCCAGCAGCCAACAGGGGGTTGAAGCTTTCTTT.

The chain couples TRBV6-1 to TRBJ2-3; either TRBD1 or TRBD2 may supply D (6 bases each). Germline CDR1 MNHNS, CDR2 SASEGT. The CDR3 is 18 amino acids. The ends were cut back, 2 bases at V and 4 bases at J, with 22 bases in the middle. The CDR3 is CASSELGAGGSFADTQYF. DNA for the CDR3: TGTGCCAGCAGTGAACTGGGGGCTGGGGGGAGTTTCGCAGATACGCAGTATTTT.

This clonotype is medium-sized (0.01 to 0.1%) by share. The chain couples TRBV6-5 to TRBJ1-4; 12 bases fit TRBD1. The V segment lost 2 bases and the J segment 8 bases; nucleotides outside the gene matches: 6. This CDR3 contains 16 residues. The germline V gene has CDR1 MNHEY and CDR2 SVGAGI. CDR3 sequence reads: CASSYRGTGGREKLFF. The CDR3 DNA follows: TGTGCCAGCAGTTACCGTGGGACAGGGGGCAGGGAAAAACTGTTTTTT.

This clonotype was observed many times. The chain has TRBV7-8 and TRBJ2-3; TRBD2 agrees at 9 bases. Germline-derived CDR1 and CDR2 are SGHVS and FQNEAQ. The CDR3 covers 17 residues. Trimming at V came to 5 bases and at J to 4 bases, leaving 13 bases not matched to a gene. The CDR3 DNA is TGTGCCAGCAGCCCATCGGAAAGCGGGAGGAGAGCAGATACGCAGTATTTT. Translation gives CASSPSESGRRADTQYF. Full variable domain (remainder filled in from reference TRBV7-8 and TRBJ2-3): GAGVSQSPRYKVAKRGQDVALRCDPISGHVSLFWYQQALGQGPEFLTYFQNEAQLDKSGLPSDRFFAERPEGSVSTLKIQRTQQEDSAVYLCASSPSESGRRADTQYFGPGTRLTVL.

This clonotype was recorded only once. One end of the junction does not line up with germline, which may come from a read error. V and J are TRBV6-1 and TRBJ2-3, with TRBD2 matching 7 bases. This CDR3 comprises 14 residues. Germline values: CDR1 MNHNS, CDR2 SASEGT. The CDR3 spells CVSREGRGKETQYF. CDR3 in DNA: TGTGTCTCGAGGGAGGGCCGAGGAAAAGAGACGCAGTATTTC.

The sample holds one count of this clonotype. An end of the junction does not agree with germline; a read error may underlie this. The chain recombines TRBV7-3 with TRBJ2-6, with D tentatively TRBD2 (6 bases). This CDR3 has 15 amino acids. Germline assignment: CDR1 SGHTA and CDR2 FQGTGA. The CDR3 bases are TGTGCCAGCAGCTTACGGGAGTCTGGGGCCAACGTCCAGTATTTC. This encodes CASSLRESGANVQYF.

In its sample, this clonotype is medium-sized. This chain links TRBV6-1 with TRBJ2-7, with TRBD2 matching over 8 bases. CDR3 length: 17 residues. Germline V gene sequence: CDR1 MNHNS, CDR2 SASEGT. The junction had 11 bases not matched to a gene; V was cut back by 1 base and J by 3 bases. The CDR3 spells CASSEGPSGLSIYEQYF. Written as DNA, the CDR3 is TGTGCCAGCAGTGAAGGGCCTAGCGGGCTCTCTATCTACGAGCAGTACTTC.

This clonotype was recorded many times. The V gene is TRBV6-1, the J gene TRBJ2-3; 10 nucleotides agree with TRBD2. Germline V gene lookup returns CDR1 MNHNS and CDR2 SASEGT. The CDR3 totals 18 residues. Losses at the gene ends were 5 bases for V and 4 bases for J; bases not matched to a gene: 15. The CDR3: CASSPGLARSLFPDTQYF. As DNA, the CDR3 is TGTGCCAGCAGTCCGGGACTAGCGCGATCCCTTTTCCCAGATACGCAGTATTTT.

By frequency in the sample, this clonotype is medium-sized. This chain uses TRBV7-8 with TRBJ2-1; 15 bases map to TRBD2. V trimming: 5 bases; J trimming: 7 bases; junction bases outside the gene matches: 9. The germline CDR1 and CDR2 sequences are SGHVS and FQNEAQ. The CDR3 has 17 residues. CDR3 sequence reads: CASSPWTSGRAENEQFF. The CDR3 DNA is TGTGCCAGCAGCCCGTGGACTAGCGGGAGGGCGGAGAATGAGCAGTTCTTC.

This sequence joins TRBV4-1 and TRBJ2-5; unclear D gene. The DNA end is more similar to TRBJ2-7, so the J call may be wrong. The CDR3 runs 17 residues. CDR1 MGHRA and CDR2 YSYEKL come from the germline V gene. Written as DNA, the CDR3 is TGCGCCAGCAGCCAACCTCGTGCCGGGTCCCCATCCTACGAGCAGTACTTC. Its translation: CASSQPRAGSPSYEQYF.

In this sample, this clonotype turned up a few times. This chain joins TRBV5-1 and TRBJ2-3; no reliable D call. The V gene lost 0 bases and the J gene lost 4 bases, with 15 bases spanning the gap. Per the germline V gene, CDR1 is SGHRS and CDR2 is YFSETQ. The length of the CDR3 is 16 residues. The CDR3 DNA is TGCGCCAGCAGCTTGGCCGCACAAATCGACGCAGATACGCAGTATTTT. Its protein is CASSLAAQIDADTQYF.